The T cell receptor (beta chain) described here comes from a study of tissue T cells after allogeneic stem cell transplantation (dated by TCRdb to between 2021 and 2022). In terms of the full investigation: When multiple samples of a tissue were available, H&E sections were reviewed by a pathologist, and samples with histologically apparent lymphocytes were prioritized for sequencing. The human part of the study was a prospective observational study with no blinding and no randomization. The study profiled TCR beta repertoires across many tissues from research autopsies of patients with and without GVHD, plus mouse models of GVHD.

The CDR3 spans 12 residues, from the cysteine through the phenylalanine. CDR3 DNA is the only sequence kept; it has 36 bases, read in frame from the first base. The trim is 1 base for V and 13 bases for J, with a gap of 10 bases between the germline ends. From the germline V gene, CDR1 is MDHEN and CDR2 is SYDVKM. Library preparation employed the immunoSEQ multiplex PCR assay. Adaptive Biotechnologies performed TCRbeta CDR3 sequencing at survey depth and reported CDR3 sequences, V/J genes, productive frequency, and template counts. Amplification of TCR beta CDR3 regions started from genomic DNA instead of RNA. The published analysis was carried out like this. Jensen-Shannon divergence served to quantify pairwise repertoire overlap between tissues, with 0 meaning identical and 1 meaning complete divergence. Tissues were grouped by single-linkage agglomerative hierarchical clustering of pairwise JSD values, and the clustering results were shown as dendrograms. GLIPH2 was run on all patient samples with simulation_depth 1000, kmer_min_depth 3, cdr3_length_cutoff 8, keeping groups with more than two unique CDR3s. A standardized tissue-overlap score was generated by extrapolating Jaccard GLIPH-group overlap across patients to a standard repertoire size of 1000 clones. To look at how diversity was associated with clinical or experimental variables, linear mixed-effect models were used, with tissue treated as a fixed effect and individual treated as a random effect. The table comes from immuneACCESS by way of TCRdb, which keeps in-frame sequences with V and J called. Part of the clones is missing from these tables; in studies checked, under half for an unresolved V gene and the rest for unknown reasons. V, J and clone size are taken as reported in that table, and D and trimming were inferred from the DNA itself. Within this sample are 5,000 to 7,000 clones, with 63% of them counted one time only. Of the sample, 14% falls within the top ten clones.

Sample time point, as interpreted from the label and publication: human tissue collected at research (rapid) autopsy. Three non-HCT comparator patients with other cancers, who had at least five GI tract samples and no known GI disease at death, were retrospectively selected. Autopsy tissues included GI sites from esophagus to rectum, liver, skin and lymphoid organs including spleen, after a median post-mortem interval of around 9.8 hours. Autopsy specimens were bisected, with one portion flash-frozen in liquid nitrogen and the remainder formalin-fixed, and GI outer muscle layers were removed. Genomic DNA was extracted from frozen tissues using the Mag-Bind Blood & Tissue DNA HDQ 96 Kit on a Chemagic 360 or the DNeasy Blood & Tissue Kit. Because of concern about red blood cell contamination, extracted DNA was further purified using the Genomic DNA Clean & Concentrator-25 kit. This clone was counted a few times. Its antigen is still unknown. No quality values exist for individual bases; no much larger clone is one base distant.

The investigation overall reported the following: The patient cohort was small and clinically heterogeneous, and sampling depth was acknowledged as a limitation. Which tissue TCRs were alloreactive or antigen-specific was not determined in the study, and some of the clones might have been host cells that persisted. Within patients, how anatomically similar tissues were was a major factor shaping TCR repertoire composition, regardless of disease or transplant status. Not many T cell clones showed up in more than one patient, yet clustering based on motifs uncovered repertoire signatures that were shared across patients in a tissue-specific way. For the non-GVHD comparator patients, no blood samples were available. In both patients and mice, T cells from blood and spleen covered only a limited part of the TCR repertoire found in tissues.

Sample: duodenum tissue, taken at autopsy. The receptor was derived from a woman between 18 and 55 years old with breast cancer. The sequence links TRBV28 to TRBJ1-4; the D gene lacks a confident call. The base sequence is TGTGCCAGCAGTTTATCCCCGATTAGACTGTTTTTT. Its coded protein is CASSLSPIRLFF.